Following are 26 T cell receptor beta chains from one sample sequenced in a study of OX40 agonist ivuxolimab in advanced cancers. Method: immunoSEQ multiplex PCR; TCRdb's copy keeps in-frame clones and lacks some. The profile covers around 70,000 clones, with 75% to 95% appearing a single time and around 6.3% taken by the ten largest. Sequenced material: CD4+ or CD8+ T cells sorted from blood, taken in a trial of the OX40 agonist ivuxolimab. All receptors derive from an adult with an advanced solid tumor such as melanoma, head and neck, liver or kidney cancer.

The gene calls are TRBV6-1 and TRBJ2-7; D may be TRBD1 (5 bases). Germline loops: CDR1 MNHNS, CDR2 SASEGT. Deletions cut 8 bases from V and 0 bases from J, with 14 bases between. This CDR3 contains 14 residues. CDR3 sequence: CASGRATSSYEQYF. CDR3 DNA: TGTGCCAGCGGCAGGGCGACAAGCTCCTACGAGCAGTACTTC.

CDR3 sequence: CSVVVTGELFF. The CDR3 bases are TGCAGCGTTGTAGTCACCGGGGAGCTGTTTTTT. The rearrangement uses TRBV29-1 and TRBJ2-2, with D unresolved. CDR1 and CDR2 from the germline V gene are SQVTM and ANQGSEA. The CDR3 length is 11 residues. V lost 4 bases and J 4 bases, leaving 4 bases between the germline ends.

This rearrangement joins TRBV19 to TRBJ1-5, with 7 bases matching TRBD1. CDR3 length: 17 amino acids. The V gene's germline CDR1 is LNHDA and CDR2 SQIVND (reference sequence). The ends lost 5 bases at V and 1 base at J; junction bases unmatched: 11. DNA for the CDR3: TGTGCCAGTAGTCAACCCCCGACAGGGCACAGCAATCAGCCCCAGCATTTT. Protein: CASSQPPTGHSNQPQHF.

This sequence joins TRBV27 and TRBJ2-1; 11 bases match TRBD2. Germline V gene lookup returns CDR1 MNHEY and CDR2 SMNVEV (reference sequence). The CDR3 runs to 17 residues. Trimming at V came to 4 bases and at J to 4 bases, leaving 9 bases not matched to a gene. The DNA for the CDR3 is TGTGCCAGCAGTTCTCGTTTGCTAGCGGGGGGTTACAATGAGCAGTTCTTC. This codes for CASSSRLLAGGYNEQFF.

CDR3 amino acids: CASSFGAGELFF. The CDR3 coding sequence is TGTGCCAGCAGCTTTGGGGCCGGGGAGCTGTTTTTT. This sequence joins TRBV5-4 and TRBJ2-2; D is undetermined. The V and J ends lost 2 bases and 6 bases respectively, with 5 bases between them. Germline V gene lookup returns CDR1 SGHNT and CDR2 YYREEE (reference sequence). The CDR3 spans 12 residues.

The chain recombines TRBV9 with TRBJ1-4, with 7 positions matching TRBD1. The CDR3 covers 15 residues. CDR1 is SGDLS, CDR2 YYNGEE, per germline. V was clipped by 4 bases and J by 3 bases; unmatched bases: 6. CDR3 protein: CASSYRDSANEKLFF. CDR3 in DNA: TGTGCCAGCAGCTATCGGGACAGCGCTAATGAAAAACTGTTTTTT.

This chain uses TRBV19 with TRBJ1-1, with D possibly being TRBD1 (6 bases). CDR3 size: 17 residues. Trimming pared 3 bases from V and 0 bases from J, leaving 17 bases between. Germline assignment: CDR1 LNHDA and CDR2 SQIVND (reference sequence). CDR3 residues: CASSIGGRGYMNTEAFF. The DNA of the CDR3 is TGTGCCAGTAGTATCGGCGGCAGGGGCTACATGAACACTGAAGCTTTCTTT.

This clone has just one count. The chain joins TRBV6-5 to TRBJ1-1, with D uncertain. CDR1 is MNHEY and CDR2 is SVGAGI in the germline V gene. The CDR3 loop spans 12 amino acids. V gave up 2 bases and J gave up 8 bases, with 9 bases separating them. DNA for the CDR3: TGTGCCAGCAGTTACAAAGGGAGGGAAGCTTTCTTT. Translating it yields CASSYKGREAFF.

The sample holds a few counts of this clone. The chain has TRBV21-1 and TRBJ1-2. TRBV21-1 constitutes a pseudogene. The CDR3 is made up of 12 amino acids. The CDR3: CASSLRTDGYTF. CDR3 DNA: TGTGCCAGCAGCCTGAGGACCGATGGCTACACCTTC.

The gene calls are TRBV5-5 and TRBJ2-7; 10 nucleotides match TRBD2. Germline lookup yields CDR1 SGHKS and CDR2 YYEKEE (reference sequence). Unmatched junction bases numbered 4, after V lost 5 bases and J lost 2 bases. The CDR3 is 14 residues long. CDR3 protein: CASRLAGGAYEQYF. The DNA of the CDR3 is TGTGCCAGCAGGTTAGCGGGAGGAGCCTACGAGCAGTACTTC.

The chain links TRBV7-9 to TRBJ2-1; the match to TRBD2 covers 9 bases. CDR3 length equals 19 residues. Germline CDR1 is SEHNR and CDR2 is FQNEAQ (reference sequence). The V gene end was trimmed by 4 bases and the J gene end by 1 base; junction bases not matched to a gene: 14. The CDR3 loop is CASSSTMVLAGFSYNEQFF. In DNA, the CDR3 is TGTGCCAGCAGCTCCACGATGGTTCTAGCGGGGTTTTCCTACAATGAGCAGTTCTTC.

This sequence joins TRBV27 and TRBJ2-1, with 9 bases aligning to TRBD1. V shed 6 bases and J 3 bases; nucleotides not matched to a gene: 9. Germline V lookup: CDR1 MNHEY, CDR2 SMNVEV (reference sequence). This CDR3 contains 16 residues. CDR3 coding DNA: TGTGCCAGCAGCCCCAACCCGGGACAGGGCTACAATGAGCAGTTCTTC. Its protein is CASSPNPGQGYNEQFF.

This chain uses TRBV7-3 with TRBJ2-5; D may correspond to TRBD1 or TRBD2 (5 bases each). The CDR3 spans 15 residues. The V gene's germline CDR1 is SGHTA and CDR2 FQGTGA. V was cut by 2 bases and J by 2 bases, with 12 bases left in between. CDR3 residues: CASSLYPGPQETQYF. The CDR3 DNA reads as TGTGCCAGCAGCTTATATCCGGGGCCACAAGAGACCCAGTACTTC.

The chain couples TRBV27 to TRBJ2-4; the D call may be TRBD1 or TRBD2 (5 bases each). Germline values: CDR1 MNHEY, CDR2 SMNVEV (reference sequence). The CDR3 totals 18 residues. V shed 7 bases and J shed 2 bases, with 24 bases lying between them. The CDR3 DNA reads TGTGCCAGCACATTTACCCGCAAAACCGGGACGACCAAAAACATTCAGTACTTC. Its protein product is CASTFTRKTGTTKNIQYF.

The chain recombines TRBV15 with TRBJ1-1, with TRBD1 as a possible D gene (5 bases). The V end lost 4 bases, the J end lost 4 bases, and 16 bases lay between the germline ends. The CDR3 has 15 amino acids. Germline assignment: CDR1 LNHNV and CDR2 YYDKDF (reference sequence). CDR3 loop: CATSTKTVRGTEAFF. CDR3 nucleotide sequence: TGTGCCACCAGCACCAAGACAGTTCGGGGCACTGAAGCTTTCTTT.

The V call is TRBV7-2, the J call TRBJ2-1; the match to TRBD2 covers 10 bases. Germline V gene sequence: CDR1 SGHTA, CDR2 FQGNSA. The CDR3 sequence is 16 residues long. With V trimmed by 6 bases and J by 1 base, 6 bases remained unmatched. The CDR3 loop is CASRALAGVSYNEQFF. In DNA, the CDR3 is TGTGCCAGCAGAGCTCTAGCGGGAGTATCCTACAATGAGCAGTTCTTC.

The chain uses TRBV20-1 and TRBJ2-1; D not certain. Germline CDR1 reads DFQATT; CDR2 reads SNEGSKA (reference sequence). There are 11 residues in the CDR3. Trimming removed 3 bases from V and 8 bases from J, with 8 bases in between. DNA of the CDR3: TGCAGTGCTAGGGACGGGTATGAGCAGTTCTTC. Translated, it gives CSARDGYEQFF.

This clone was recorded once. V and J are TRBV9 and TRBJ1-5, with D maybe TRBD1 (5 bases). Germline-derived CDR1 and CDR2 are SGDLS and YYNGEE. V was cut by 0 bases and J by 4 bases, with 8 bases left in between. The CDR3 loop spans 14 amino acids. The CDR3 DNA sequence: TGTGCCAGCAGCGTAGAGGAGGGGAATCAGCCCCAGCATTTT. Amino acid sequence: CASSVEEGNQPQHF.

The chain has TRBV6-5 and TRBJ1-6; D is perhaps TRBD1 (5 bases). Trimming stripped 0 bases from V and 6 bases from J, with 9 bases between. Germline CDR1 and CDR2: MNHEY and SVGAGI. CDR3 length equals 15 residues. CDR3 region: CASSYSVRGNSPLHF. The DNA of the CDR3 is TGTGCCAGCAGTTACTCCGTAAGGGGTAATTCACCCCTCCACTTT.

This chain uses TRBV6-4 with TRBJ2-2, with 12 bases that match TRBD2. The CDR3 sequence is 18 residues long. Germline loops: CDR1 MRHNA, CDR2 SNTAGT. CDR3 protein: CARRPGLAGQEGTGELFF. In DNA, the CDR3 is TGTGCAAGAAGACCGGGACTAGCGGGTCAGGAAGGCACCGGGGAGCTGTTTTTT.

The chain employs TRBV4-3 and TRBJ1-1; D might be TRBD1 (5 bases). The CDR3 extends over 16 amino acids. Germline V gene sequence: CDR1 LGHNA, CDR2 YSLEER. Trimming took 3 bases from V and 1 from J, leaving 15 bases between them. The chain's CDR3 is CASSQGLSDKNTEAFF. CDR3 DNA: TGCGCCAGCAGCCAGGGACTCTCCGACAAGAACACTGAAGCTTTCTTT.

The chain recombines TRBV4-1 with TRBJ1-2, with a weak D call TRBD1 (6 bases). Trimming pared 0 bases from V and 2 bases from J, leaving 7 bases between. CDR1 MGHRA and CDR2 YSYEKL come from the germline V gene. The CDR3 is 14 residues long. The CDR3 region is CASSQETGNYGYTF. CDR3 DNA: TGCGCCAGCAGCCAAGAAACAGGGAACTATGGCTACACCTTC.

The chain has TRBV19 and TRBJ2-7, with TRBD1 matching 8 bases. V lost 6 bases to trimming and J lost 3 bases; unmatched junction nucleotides: 10. The CDR3 extends over 15 amino acids. Germline CDR1 reads LNHDA; CDR2 reads SQIVND (reference sequence). Written as DNA, the CDR3 is TGTGCCAGTAGCCCCCCGGGACAGGAGCTCTACGAGCAGTACTTC. This translates into CASSPPGQELYEQYF.

V gene TRBV5-6 combines with J gene TRBJ2-3; D perhaps matches TRBD2 (5 bases). Germline V gene sequence: CDR1 SGHDT, CDR2 YYEEEE. V was trimmed by 5 bases and J by 5 bases, leaving 12 bases between them. This CDR3 contains 13 residues. The CDR3, as DNA: TGTGCCAGCAGGAGGGCCGCGGGAGATACGCAGTATTTT. It specifies CASRRAAGDTQYF.

The chain joins TRBV7-2 to TRBJ2-7; no firm D call. V dropped 1 base and J dropped 6 bases, with 10 bases sitting between them. The CDR3 runs 13 residues. CDR1 is SGHTA, CDR2 FQGNSA, per germline. CDR3 protein: CASSLDYTVEQYF. DNA for the CDR3: TGTGCCAGCAGCTTAGACTACACAGTCGAGCAGTACTTC.

V usage is TRBV5-1 and J usage is TRBJ2-7, with no clear D. Deletions cut 0 bases from V and 1 base from J, with 5 bases between. The CDR3 covers 13 residues. CDR1 is SGHRS and CDR2 is YFSETQ in the germline V gene. This chain's CDR3 is CASSLEASYEQYF. The CDR3 nucleotides are TGCGCCAGCAGCTTGGAAGCATCCTACGAGCAGTACTTC.